This TCR beta chain is drawn from a study of T cells expressing NK-cell markers. The CDR3 sequence is 14 residues long. Germline loops: CDR1 SEHNR, CDR2 FQNEAQ (reference sequence). After re-calling the 5' RACE reads, TCRdb lists one entry per CDR3 protein, DNA absent. The specimen's table records some 140,000 distinct CDR3 sequences. This sequence was found in a woman aged 50 to 60 in good health. This sequence joins TRBV7-9 and TRBJ1-1; the D gene TCRdb calls, TRBD1, cannot be checked with no DNA. Sequenced: blood T cells: a sorted CD56 or NKG2C T cell subset, CD4+ or CD8+ T cells, or bulk PBMC T cells (not recorded which). CDR3: CASRTGTDLAEAFF.